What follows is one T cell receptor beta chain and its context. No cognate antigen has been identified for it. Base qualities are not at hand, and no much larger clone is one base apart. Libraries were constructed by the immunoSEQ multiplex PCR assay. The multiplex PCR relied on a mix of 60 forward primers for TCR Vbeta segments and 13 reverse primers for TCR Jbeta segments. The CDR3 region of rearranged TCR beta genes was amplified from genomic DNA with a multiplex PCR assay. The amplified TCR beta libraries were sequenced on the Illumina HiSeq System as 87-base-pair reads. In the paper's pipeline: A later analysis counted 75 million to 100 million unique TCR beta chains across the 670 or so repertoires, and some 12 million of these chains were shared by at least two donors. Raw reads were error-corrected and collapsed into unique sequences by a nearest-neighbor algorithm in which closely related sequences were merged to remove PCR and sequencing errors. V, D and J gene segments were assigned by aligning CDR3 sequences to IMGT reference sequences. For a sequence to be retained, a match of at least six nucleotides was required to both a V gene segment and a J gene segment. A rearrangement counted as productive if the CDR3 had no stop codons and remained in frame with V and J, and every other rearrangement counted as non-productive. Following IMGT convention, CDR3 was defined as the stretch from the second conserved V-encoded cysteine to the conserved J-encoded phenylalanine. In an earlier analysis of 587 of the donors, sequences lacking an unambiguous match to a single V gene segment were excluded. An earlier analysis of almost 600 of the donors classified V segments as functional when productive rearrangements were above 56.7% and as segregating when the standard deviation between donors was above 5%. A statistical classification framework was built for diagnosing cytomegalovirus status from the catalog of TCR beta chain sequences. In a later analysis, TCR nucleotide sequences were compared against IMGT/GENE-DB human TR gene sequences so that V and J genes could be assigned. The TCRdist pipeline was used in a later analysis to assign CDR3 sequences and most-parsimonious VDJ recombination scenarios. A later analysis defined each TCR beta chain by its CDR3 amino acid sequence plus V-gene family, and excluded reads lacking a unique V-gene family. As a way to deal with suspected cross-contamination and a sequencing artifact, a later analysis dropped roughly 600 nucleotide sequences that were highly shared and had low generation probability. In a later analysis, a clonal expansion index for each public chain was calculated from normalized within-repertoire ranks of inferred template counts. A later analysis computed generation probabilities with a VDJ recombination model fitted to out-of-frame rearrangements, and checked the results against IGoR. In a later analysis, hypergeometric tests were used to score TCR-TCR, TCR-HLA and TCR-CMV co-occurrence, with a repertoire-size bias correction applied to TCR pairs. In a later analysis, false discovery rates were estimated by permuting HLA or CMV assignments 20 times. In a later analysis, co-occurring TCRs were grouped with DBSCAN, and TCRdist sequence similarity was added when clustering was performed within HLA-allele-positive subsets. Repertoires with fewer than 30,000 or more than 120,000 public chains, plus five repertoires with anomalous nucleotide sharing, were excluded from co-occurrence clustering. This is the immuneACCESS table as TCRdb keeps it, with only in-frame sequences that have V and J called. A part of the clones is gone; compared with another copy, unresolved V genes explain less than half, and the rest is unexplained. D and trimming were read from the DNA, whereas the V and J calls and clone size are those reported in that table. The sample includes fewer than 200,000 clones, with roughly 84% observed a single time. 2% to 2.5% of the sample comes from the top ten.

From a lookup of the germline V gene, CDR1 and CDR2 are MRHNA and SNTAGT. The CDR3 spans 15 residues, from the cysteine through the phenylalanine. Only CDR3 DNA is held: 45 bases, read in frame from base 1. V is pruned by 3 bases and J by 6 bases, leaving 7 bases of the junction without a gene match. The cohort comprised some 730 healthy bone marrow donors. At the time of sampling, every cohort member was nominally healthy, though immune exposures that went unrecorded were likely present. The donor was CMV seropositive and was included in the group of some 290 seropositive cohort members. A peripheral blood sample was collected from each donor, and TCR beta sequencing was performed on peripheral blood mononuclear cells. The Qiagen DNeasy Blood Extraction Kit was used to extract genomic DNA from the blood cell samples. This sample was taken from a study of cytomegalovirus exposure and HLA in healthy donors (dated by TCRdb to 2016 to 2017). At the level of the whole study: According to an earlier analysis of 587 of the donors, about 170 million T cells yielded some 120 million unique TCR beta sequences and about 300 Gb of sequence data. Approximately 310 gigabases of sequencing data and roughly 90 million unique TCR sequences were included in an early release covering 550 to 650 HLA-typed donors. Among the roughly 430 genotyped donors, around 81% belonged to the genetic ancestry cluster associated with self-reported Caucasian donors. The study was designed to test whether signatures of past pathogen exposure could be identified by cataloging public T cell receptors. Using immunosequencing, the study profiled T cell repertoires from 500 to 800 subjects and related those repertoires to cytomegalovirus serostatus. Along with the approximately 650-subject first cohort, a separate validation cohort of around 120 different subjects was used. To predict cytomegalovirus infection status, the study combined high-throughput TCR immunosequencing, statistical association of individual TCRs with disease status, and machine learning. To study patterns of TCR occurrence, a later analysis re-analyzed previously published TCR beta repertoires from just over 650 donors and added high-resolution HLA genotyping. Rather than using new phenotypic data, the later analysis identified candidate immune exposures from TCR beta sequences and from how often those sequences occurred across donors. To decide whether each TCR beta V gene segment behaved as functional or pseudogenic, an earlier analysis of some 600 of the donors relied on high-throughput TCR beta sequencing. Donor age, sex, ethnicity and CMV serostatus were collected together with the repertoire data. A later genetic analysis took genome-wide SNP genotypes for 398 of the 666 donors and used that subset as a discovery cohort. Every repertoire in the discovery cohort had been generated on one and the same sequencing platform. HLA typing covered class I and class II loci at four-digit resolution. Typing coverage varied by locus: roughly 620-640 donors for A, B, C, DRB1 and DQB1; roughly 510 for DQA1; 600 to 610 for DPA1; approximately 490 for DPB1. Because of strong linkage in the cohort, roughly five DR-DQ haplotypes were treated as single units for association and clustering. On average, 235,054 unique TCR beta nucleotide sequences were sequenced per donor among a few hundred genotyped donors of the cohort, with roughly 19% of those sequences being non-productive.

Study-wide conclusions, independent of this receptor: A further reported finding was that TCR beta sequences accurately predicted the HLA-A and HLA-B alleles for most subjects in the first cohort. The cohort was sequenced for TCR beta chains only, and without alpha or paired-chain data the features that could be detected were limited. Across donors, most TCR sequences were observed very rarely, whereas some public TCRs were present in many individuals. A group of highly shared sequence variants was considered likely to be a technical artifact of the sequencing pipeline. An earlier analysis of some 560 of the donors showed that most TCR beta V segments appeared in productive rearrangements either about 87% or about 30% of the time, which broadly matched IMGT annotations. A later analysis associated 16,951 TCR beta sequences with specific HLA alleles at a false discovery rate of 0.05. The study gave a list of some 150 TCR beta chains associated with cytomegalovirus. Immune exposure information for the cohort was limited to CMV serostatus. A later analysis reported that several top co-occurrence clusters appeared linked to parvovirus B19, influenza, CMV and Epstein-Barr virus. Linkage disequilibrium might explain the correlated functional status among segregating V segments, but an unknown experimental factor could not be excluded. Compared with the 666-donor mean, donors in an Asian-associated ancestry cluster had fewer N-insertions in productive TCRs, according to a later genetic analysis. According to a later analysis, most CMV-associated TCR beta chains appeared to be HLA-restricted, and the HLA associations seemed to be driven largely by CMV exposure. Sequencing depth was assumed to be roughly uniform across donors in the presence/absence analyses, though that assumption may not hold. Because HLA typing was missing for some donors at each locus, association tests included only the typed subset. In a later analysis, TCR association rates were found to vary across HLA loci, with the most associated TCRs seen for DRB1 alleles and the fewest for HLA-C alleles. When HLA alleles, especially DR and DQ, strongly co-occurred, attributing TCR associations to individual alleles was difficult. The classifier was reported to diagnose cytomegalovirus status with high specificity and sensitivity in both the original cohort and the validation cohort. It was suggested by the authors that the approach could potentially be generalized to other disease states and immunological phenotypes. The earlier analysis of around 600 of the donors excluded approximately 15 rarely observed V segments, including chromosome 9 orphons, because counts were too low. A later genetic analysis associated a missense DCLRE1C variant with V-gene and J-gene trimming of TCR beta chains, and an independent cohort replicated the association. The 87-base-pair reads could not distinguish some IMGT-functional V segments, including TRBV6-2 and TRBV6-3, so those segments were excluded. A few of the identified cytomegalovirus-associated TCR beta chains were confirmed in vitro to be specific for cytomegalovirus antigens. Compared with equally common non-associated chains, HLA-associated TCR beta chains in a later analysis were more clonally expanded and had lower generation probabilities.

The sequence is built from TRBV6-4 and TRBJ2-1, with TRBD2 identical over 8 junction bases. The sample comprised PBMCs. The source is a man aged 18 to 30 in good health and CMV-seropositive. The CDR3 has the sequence CASSDRGGASNEQFF. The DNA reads TGTGCCAGCAGTGATCGGGGGGGCGCTAGCAATGAGCAGTTCTTC.